The 27 T cell receptor beta chains below were found in one sample sequenced in a study of cytomegalovirus exposure and HLA in healthy donors. Amplification used 60 Vbeta primers and 13 Jbeta primers. Profiling relied on immunoSEQ multiplex PCR, and the TCRdb table lists in-frame clones only, not all of them. The table records about 120,000 clones, nearly 80% of them present only once. The sequencing sample was made of PBMCs. The source of these receptors is a woman in her 30s in good health and CMV-seropositive.

The V gene is TRBV10-3, the J gene TRBJ2-1, with 9 bases aligning to TRBD2. J was trimmed by 2 bases and V by 0 bases; bases with no gene match: 5. CDR3 length equals 17 residues. Germline CDR1 reads ENHRY; CDR2 reads SYGVKD. The DNA for the CDR3 is TGTGCCATCAGTGAGTCGTGGCGGGGGGGCACCTACAATGAGCAGTTCTTC. Its translation: CAISESWRGGTYNEQFF.

This clone was observed once. The chain uses TRBV7-6 and TRBJ2-1; perhaps TRBD1 as D (5 bases). V gave up 4 bases and J gave up 1 base, with 11 bases separating them. The V gene's germline CDR1 is SGHVS and CDR2 FNYEAQ. The length of the CDR3 is 15 residues. The CDR3 is CASSSQGRSYNEQFF. CDR3 bases: TGTGCCAGCAGCTCCCAGGGTCGGTCCTACAATGAGCAGTTCTTC.

The CDR3 sequence: CASSDTGKGAWNEQYF. The CDR3 nucleotides are TGTGCCAGCAGTGACACTGGGAAGGGGGCCTGGAACGAGCAGTACTTC. The chain recombines TRBV6-1 with TRBJ2-7; 7 positions agree with TRBD1. Losses at the gene ends were 3 bases for V and 5 bases for J; bases not matched to a gene: 13. Germline values: CDR1 MNHNS, CDR2 SASEGT. The CDR3 is 16 residues long.

This clone has only a few counts. The gene calls are TRBV15 and TRBJ2-3; 10 nucleotides agree with TRBD1. The V segment lost 1 base and the J segment 2 bases; nucleotides outside the gene matches: 3. Germline lookup yields CDR1 LNHNV and CDR2 YYDKDF (reference sequence). The CDR3 contains 16 residues. The CDR3 protein is CATSRGQGANTDTQYF. The CDR3 nucleotides read TGTGCCACCAGCAGAGGACAGGGGGCCAACACAGATACGCAGTATTTT.

The chain couples TRBV6-1 to TRBJ2-6, with 16 bases fitting TRBD2. The junction had 1 base not matched to a gene; V was cut back by 3 bases and J by 2 bases. From germline, CDR1 is MNHNS and CDR2 SASEGT. CDR3 length: 18 residues. CDR3 sequence reads: CASSDGTSGGAGANVLTF. As DNA, the CDR3 is TGTGCCAGCAGTGACGGGACTAGCGGGGGGGCTGGGGCCAACGTCCTGACTTTC.

This chain joins TRBV5-1 and TRBJ1-1, with 8 bases fitting TRBD1. The germline gives CDR1 SGHRS, CDR2 YFSETQ. This CDR3 spans 16 amino acids. Trimming removed 0 bases from V and 2 bases from J; junction bases left unmatched: 6. CDR3 loop: CASSLAPGQDNTEAFF. In DNA, the CDR3 is TGCGCCAGCAGCTTGGCCCCGGGACAGGACAACACTGAAGCTTTCTTT.

The V gene is TRBV4-2, the J gene TRBJ1-5, with 7 nucleotides matching TRBD1. CDR3 length: 18 residues. J was trimmed by 6 bases and V by 1 base; bases with no gene match: 15. Per the germline V gene, CDR1 is LGHNA and CDR2 is YNFKEQ. CDR3 protein: CASSQAAWDSNLGQPQHF. The CDR3 DNA is TGTGCCAGCAGCCAAGCAGCGTGGGACAGCAATCTGGGTCAGCCCCAGCATTTT.

The chain recombines TRBV7-6 with TRBJ2-5, with D perhaps matching TRBD1 (5 bases). Trimming left V 1 base short and J 2 bases short, with 5 bases between. Looked up from germline, CDR1 is SGHVS and CDR2 is FNYEAQ. This CDR3 region has 13 residues. CDR3 coding DNA: TGTGCCAGCAGCTTAGGACAGCAAGAGACCCAGTACTTC. Translated: CASSLGQQETQYF.

This chain uses TRBV6-5 with TRBJ1-5, with D hard to call. Between the trimmed V and J ends, which lost 0 bases and 3 bases, there was a span of 3 bases. Germline V CDR1 and CDR2: MNHEY, SVGAGI. The CDR3 is 13 amino acids. CDR3 sequence reads: CASSYSANQPQHF. CDR3 DNA sequence: TGTGCCAGCAGTTACTCAGCCAATCAGCCCCAGCATTTT.

In its sample, this clone was seen a few times. J is TRBJ2-1 and V is TRBV18; TRBD2 matches at 10 bases. The CDR3 has 15 amino acids. The junction had 5 bases not matched to a gene; V was cut back by 4 bases and J by 5 bases. CDR1 and CDR2 (germline): KGHSH, LQKENI. In nucleotides, the CDR3 is TGTGCCAGCTCACTAAAAGCGGGGGGGAACAATGAGCAGTTCTTC. Translating gives CASSLKAGGNNEQFF.

V is TRBV27 and J is TRBJ2-7; possible D gene TRBD2, 7 bases. The CDR3 sequence is 17 residues long. Per the germline V gene, CDR1 is MNHEY and CDR2 is SMNVEV (reference sequence). V lost 2 bases, J lost 2 bases, and 19 bases lay in between. For the CDR3, the DNA is TGTGCCAGCAGTTTAGGCTCTAGGGGAGGGGGAACCTACGAGCAGTACTTC. Its translation is CASSLGSRGGGTYEQYF.

The CDR3 spells CASSQEGGNYSPLHF. CDR3 nucleotide sequence: TGCGCCAGCAGCCAAGAGGGAGGGAATTATTCACCCCTCCACTTT. The chain joins TRBV4-1 to TRBJ1-6; no clear D. Germline CDR1 reads MGHRA; CDR2 reads YSYEKL. CDR3 length: 15 amino acids. The V gene lost 0 bases and the J gene lost 8 bases, with 11 bases spanning the gap.

The chain links TRBV9 to TRBJ2-2; TRBD1 might be the D (6 bases). Germline values: CDR1 SGDLS, CDR2 YYNGEE. This CDR3 is built from 16 residues. V was cut by 6 bases and J by 4 bases, with 19 bases left in between. The CDR3 DNA is TGTGCCAGCACCGGTAGTTGGGGGCTTGGCACCGGGGAGCTGTTTTTT. Protein product: CASTGSWGLGTGELFF.

The rearrangement uses TRBV9 and TRBJ2-5; D may be TRBD2 (5 bases). This CDR3 comprises 14 residues. V was pared by 0 bases and J by 3 bases, with 9 bases between. The germline CDR1 and CDR2 sequences are SGDLS and YYNGEE. CDR3 nucleotide sequence: TGTGCCAGCAGCGTAGGGGGAGCGGAAGAGACCCAGTACTTC. Amino acid sequence: CASSVGGAEETQYF.

The sample holds a few counts of this clone. The chain combines TRBV6-6 with TRBJ1-2, with TRBD1 matching 8 bases. The V gene end was trimmed by 6 bases and the J gene end by 5 bases; junction bases not matched to a gene: 8. The CDR3 is 14 amino acids. Per the germline V gene, CDR1 is MNHNY and CDR2 is SVGAGI (reference sequence). CDR3 residues: CASRDQGAGYGYTF. In DNA, the CDR3 is TGTGCCAGCAGGGACCAGGGGGCAGGGTATGGCTACACCTTC.

Of note for this clone: A read error is likely, as this CDR3 ends without the conserved phenylalanine or tryptophan. This sequence joins TRBV29-1 and TRBJ1-2; TRBD1 matches at 7 bases. Germline-derived CDR1 and CDR2 are SQVTM and ANQGSEA. CDR3 size: 13 residues. Trimming removed 4 bases from V and 4 bases from J; junction bases left unmatched: 6. The CDR3 loop is CSVVARGSYGYTL. In DNA form, the CDR3 reads TGCAGCGTTGTGGCCAGGGGGTCCTATGGCTACACCCTC.

The chain is built from TRBV19 and TRBJ1-5; 7 bases are a match to TRBD1. Trimming removed 8 bases from V and 7 bases from J; junction bases left unmatched: 8. Germline CDR1 reads LNHDA; CDR2 reads SQIVND (reference sequence). This CDR3 has 13 residues. The CDR3 DNA reads as TGTGCCAGTTGTGACAGGGCTGGACAGCCCCAGCATTTT. Residues: CASCDRAGQPQHF. The complete variable domain, with remaining parts taken from reference TRBV19 and TRBJ1-5, reads DGGITQSPKYLFRKEGQNVTLSCEQNLNHDAMYWYRQDPGQGLRLIYYSQIVNDFQKGDIAEGYSVSREKKESFPLTVTSAQKNPTAFYLCASCDRAGQPQHFGDGTRLSIL.

The chain carries TRBV30 and TRBJ2-7, with 8 bases identical to TRBD1. Looked up from germline, CDR1 is GTSNPN and CDR2 is SVGIG (reference sequence). V dropped 3 bases and J dropped 6; count of bases not matched to a gene: 10. This CDR3 has 14 amino acids. The CDR3 nucleotides are TGTGCCTGGAGAAGAAACAGGGGGTCCGGCGAGCAGTACTTC. This codes for CAWRRNRGSGEQYF.

This rearrangement joins TRBV6-1 to TRBJ1-2, with TRBD1 identical over 9 bases. With V trimmed by 1 base and J by 5 bases, 11 bases remained unmatched. CDR1 MNHNS and CDR2 SASEGT come from the germline V gene. This CDR3 is 17 amino acids long. CDR3 sequence reads: CASSEVGRTGESYGYTF. CDR3 DNA: TGTGCCAGCAGTGAAGTGGGGAGGACAGGGGAAAGTTATGGCTACACCTTC.

This chain uses TRBV4-3 with TRBJ2-1; 7 nucleotides line up with TRBD2. The CDR3 has 12 residues. V trimming: 3 bases; J trimming: 10 bases; junction bases outside the gene matches: 3. CDR1 LGHNA and CDR2 YSLEER come from the germline V gene. CDR3 region: CASSHGEGEQFF. The DNA of the CDR3 is TGCGCCAGCAGCCATGGGGAGGGGGAGCAGTTCTTC.

The chain uses TRBV7-3 and TRBJ1-2; the D gene is possibly TRBD1 (5 bases). The CDR3 loop spans 16 amino acids. Germline CDR1 is SGHTA and CDR2 is FQGTGA. Trimming removed 5 bases from V and 4 bases from J, with 20 bases in between. The CDR3 sequence: CASSPWGEIGTYGYTF. CDR3 DNA sequence: TGTGCCAGCAGCCCGTGGGGGGAGATAGGGACCTATGGCTACACCTTC.

The chain is built from TRBV6-1 and TRBJ1-4; no reliable D call. Trimming cost V 5 bases and J 0 bases, with 7 bases left between them. CDR3 length equals 14 residues. From germline, CDR1 is MNHNS and CDR2 SASEGT. Written as DNA, the CDR3 is TGTGCCAGCAGTTCAACTGCAACTAATGAAAAACTGTTTTTT. Its translation is CASSSTATNEKLFF.

The chain recombines TRBV6-6 with TRBJ1-6; D gene uncertain. The germline V gene encodes CDR1 MNHNY and CDR2 SVGAGI (reference sequence). V gave up 6 bases and J gave up 12 bases, with 15 bases separating them. The CDR3 runs to 13 residues. The DNA for the CDR3 is TGTGCCAGCAGCCCACAGAGCACTGGACCCCTCCACTTT. Its translation is CASSPQSTGPLHF.

The genes are TRBV11-3 and TRBJ1-1, with a possible D match to TRBD1 (6 bases). CDR1 and CDR2 from the germline V gene are SGHNT and YENEEA. The CDR3 extends over 14 amino acids. The germline V and J ends were trimmed by 5 bases and 3 bases, with 13 bases remaining between them. The CDR3 loop is CASSRGQWDTEAFF. The DNA for the CDR3 is TGTGCCAGCAGCCGTGGACAGTGGGACACTGAAGCTTTCTTT.

V and J are TRBV7-6 and TRBJ2-3; 12 nucleotides agree with TRBD2. The V segment lost 5 bases and the J segment 4 bases; nucleotides outside the gene matches: 7. Germline V CDR1 and CDR2: SGHVS, FNYEAQ. The CDR3 extends over 16 amino acids. CDR3 sequence reads: CASSPRLAGVPDTQYF. The CDR3 nucleotides are TGTGCCAGCAGCCCGAGACTAGCGGGGGTCCCAGATACGCAGTATTTT.

The genes are TRBV27 and TRBJ2-4; possible D gene TRBD1, 6 bases. V lost 7 bases and J lost 0, with 19 bases in between. The CDR3 has 17 residues. Germline V CDR1 and CDR2: MNHEY, SMNVEV (reference sequence). The DNA for the CDR3 is TGTGCCAGCACCCTCAGGGCAGGGGACCTAGCCAAAAACATTCAGTACTTC. It codes for CASTLRAGDLAKNIQYF.

J is TRBJ1-6 and V is TRBV14; D unclear. Germline loops: CDR1 SGHDN, CDR2 FVKESK. CDR3 length equals 14 residues. Trimming pared 0 bases from V and 10 bases from J, leaving 10 bases between. For the CDR3, the DNA is TGTGCCAGCAGCCAAGATGGATGGGCCTCACCCCTCCACTTT. Translated: CASSQDGWASPLHF. Full variable domain (missing parts from reference TRBV14 and TRBJ1-6): EAGVTQFPSHSVIEKGQTVTLRCDPISGHDNLYWYRRVMGKEIKFLLHFVKESKQDESGMPNNRFLAERTGGTYSTLKVQPAELEDSGVYFCASSQDGWASPLHFGNGTRLTVT.